This TCR beta chain was sequenced during a study of response to subunit inactivated influenza vaccine. The germline V and J ends were trimmed by 4 bases and 10 bases, with 11 bases remaining between them. The CDR3 sequence is 13 residues long. TCRdb ran MiXCR on the RT-PCR reads and lists one entry per CDR3 protein. The data show about 530,000 distinct CDR3 sequences, about an eighth seen once. Findings and limits, study-wide: The authors suggested that every seasonal influenza vaccination recruits few new T cells.

A note on this clonotype: Its antigen is still unknown.

The chain links TRBV12-3 or TRBV12-4 to TRBJ1-6; D gene uncertain. The sequencing used PBMCs from blood, collected on the day of vaccination. This sequence originates from a man over 45 who received an inactivated influenza vaccine. The CDR3, as DNA: TGTGCCAGCAGTTCCCGGGAGGGCTCACCCCTCCACTTT. The encoded protein is CASSSREGSPLHF.